This T cell receptor beta chain was found in a study of cytomegalovirus exposure and HLA in healthy donors. A remark on this clone: Antigen: not known.

PCR primers comprised 60 Vbeta and 13 Jbeta primers. Produced via immunoSEQ multiplex PCR; TCRdb's table is partial and in-frame only. The sample has tens of thousands of clones, approximately 63% seen once; the top ten hold approximately 19%. V trimming: 0 bases; J trimming: 5 bases; junction bases outside the gene matches: 7. CDR1 and CDR2 (germline): GTSNPN, SVGIG (reference sequence). CDR3 length: 15 residues. Study-wide points: Most TCR sequences showed up rarely, but some public TCRs showed up in many donors.

Source material: PBMCs. The sequence was obtained from a woman aged 60 to 75 in good health and CMV-seropositive. The V gene is TRBV30, the J gene TRBJ2-1, with 7 bases identical to TRBD1. The CDR3 DNA reads as TGTGCCTGGAGTGTCGGACAGGTCGCCCACAATGAGCAGTTCTTC. Protein sequence: CAWSVGQVAHNEQFF.